The clone carrying this T cell receptor beta chain qualifies as medium-sized (0.01 to 0.1%). Its antigen is unidentified. Data came from immunoSEQ multiplex PCR; TCRdb stores just in-frame clones and leaves some out. The sample records 14,000 or so clones, about 64% being singletons. CDR3 length: 16 residues. The germline gives CDR1 LNHNV, CDR2 YYDKDF (reference sequence). V dropped 2 bases and J dropped 4; count of bases not matched to a gene: 7. This specimen belongs to a study of cytotoxic CD8 clonotypes in ibrutinib-treated CLL. Study details: Within the patient group, under 12 were relapsed/refractory and roughly 14 treatment-naive, and approximately 17 were IGHV unmutated. Specimens for response were gathered following a median roughly twelve months of therapy, spanning 6 to 36. General study points: Ibrutinib response saw clonality rise, and progression saw it return toward baseline. Progressing and sustained-remission patients had different sampling times.

This TCR was sampled from a human donor with chronic lymphocytic leukemia. This chain uses TRBV15 with TRBJ1-3; the match to TRBD1 covers 8 bases. The sequencing used PBMCs, collected before ibrutinib treatment. The CDR3 loop reads CATSRKGQGGGNTIYF. The CDR3 DNA sequence: TGTGCCACCAGCAGAAAAGGACAGGGAGGAGGAAACACCATATATTTT. Filled out from reference TRBV15 and TRBJ1-3, the complete variable domain reads DAMVIQNPRYQVTQFGKPVTLSCSQTLNHNVMYWYQQKSSQAPKLLFHYYDKDFNNEADTPDNFQSRRPNTSFCFLDIRSPGLGDTAMYLCATSRKGQGGGNTIYFGEGSWLTVV.